A single sample gave rise to the 28 T cell receptor beta chains below, sequenced in a study of OX40 agonist ivuxolimab in advanced cancers. Clones were sequenced by immunoSEQ multiplex PCR, and TCRdb holds only the in-frame ones, with some missing. The sample shows fewer than 45,000 clones, 80% to 90% of them seen only once. Sequenced material: CD4+ or CD8+ T cells sorted from blood, taken in a trial of the OX40 agonist ivuxolimab. The receptors stem from an adult with an advanced solid tumor such as melanoma, head and neck, liver or kidney cancer.

In DNA form, the CDR3 reads TGTGCCAGCAGCTTAGAGCACAGCAATCAGCCCCAGCATTTT. Encoded protein: CASSLEHSNQPQHF. The V and J genes are TRBV7-9 and TRBJ1-5; the D is unclear. In germline, CDR1 is SEHNR, CDR2 FQNEAQ (reference sequence). V was trimmed by 1 base and J by 1 base, leaving 5 bases between them. This CDR3 region has 14 residues.

The chain is built from TRBV29-1 and TRBJ1-1; unclear D gene. V was pared by 5 bases and J by 3 bases, with 7 bases between. The CDR3 extends over 11 amino acids. The germline V gene has CDR1 SQVTM and CDR2 ANQGSEA. The CDR3 DNA reads TGCAGCGTTCTGGGTGACACTGAAGCTTTCTTT. Translating gives CSVLGDTEAFF.

The V and J genes are TRBV7-2 and TRBJ1-5; tentative D call: TRBD1 (6 bases). Between the trimmed V and J ends, which lost 5 bases and 1 base, there was a span of 18 bases. There are 17 residues in the CDR3. CDR1 SGHTA and CDR2 FQGNSA come from the germline V gene. CDR3 coding DNA: TGTGCCAGCAGCCTAGGCGGGGGCGCAGAAAGCAATCAGCCCCAGCATTTT. This gives the protein CASSLGGGAESNQPQHF.

The chain links TRBV14 to TRBJ1-2; D is unresolved. Per germline, CDR1 SGHDN and CDR2 FVKESK. CDR3 length equals 15 residues. V shed 4 bases and J shed 3 bases, with 15 bases lying between them. The CDR3 DNA reads TGTGCCAGCAGCCTCTGGGGAGACTGGGACTATGGCTACACCTTC. Translation gives CASSLWGDWDYGYTF.

This rearrangement joins TRBV4-3 to TRBJ1-1; no definite D call. CDR3 size: 14 residues. The germline gives CDR1 LGHNA, CDR2 YSLEER. Trimming pared 0 bases from V and 7 bases from J, leaving 12 bases between. The CDR3 region has the DNA TGCGCCAGCAGCCAAGATCAAAACTCCCTTGAAGCTTTCTTT. Translation gives CASSQDQNSLEAFF.

The rearrangement uses TRBV5-5 and TRBJ2-2; TRBD1 agrees at 11 bases. V shed 4 bases and J 4 bases; nucleotides not matched to a gene: 9. CDR1 is SGHKS and CDR2 is YYEKEE in the germline V gene (reference sequence). The CDR3 runs to 17 residues. In DNA form, the CDR3 reads TGTGCCAGCAGCCTGGACAGGGGGCATGGGGGCACCGGGGAGCTGTTTTTT. Translated: CASSLDRGHGGTGELFF.

This sequence joins TRBV9 and TRBJ2-7; D is perhaps TRBD1 or TRBD2 (5 bases each). CDR1 and CDR2 from the germline V gene are SGDLS and YYNGEE. The CDR3 is 15 residues long. Deletions cut 4 bases from V and 0 bases from J, with 14 bases between. The CDR3 bases are TGTGCCAGCAGCTATTGGGGGTCCCCCTCCTACGAGCAGTACTTC. This sequence encodes CASSYWGSPSYEQYF.

The V call is TRBV7-2, the J call TRBJ1-1; a weak D match, TRBD1 (5 bases). V was cut by 6 bases and J by 0 bases, with 14 bases left in between. The CDR3 loop spans 15 amino acids. CDR1 and CDR2 (germline): SGHTA, FQGNSA. The CDR3 here is CASRGPGRMNTEAFF. CDR3 nucleotide sequence: TGTGCCAGCAGAGGACCGGGACGGATGAACACTGAAGCTTTCTTT.

Points on this clone: An end of the junction differs from the germline gene, which may be a read error. J is TRBJ2-5 and V is TRBV7-7; D is uncertain. Looked up from germline, CDR1 is SSHAT and CDR2 is FNYEAQ (reference sequence). This CDR3 spans 14 amino acids. This CDR3 reads CASSRNSGRETQYF. In DNA form, the CDR3 reads TGTGCTAGCAGCCGAAATTCCGGGCGAGAGACCCAGTACTTC.

The chain carries TRBV9 and TRBJ2-3; D is possibly TRBD2 (6 bases). Germline lookup yields CDR1 SGDLS and CDR2 YYNGEE. Trimming removed 4 bases at V and 8 bases at J, with 29 bases between. This CDR3 spans 18 amino acids. The CDR3 is CASSLSGSSLLSEGTQYF. DNA of the CDR3: TGTGCCAGCAGCCTCTCCGGGTCCTCCCTATTATCGGAGGGTACGCAGTATTTT.

CDR3: CASTWSGLIFSHEQYF. The CDR3 nucleotides are TGTGCCAGCACCTGGTCGGGGCTAATCTTTTCCCACGAGCAGTACTTC. The chain carries TRBV28 and TRBJ2-7, with D possibly being TRBD1 or TRBD2 (5 bases each). Germline V gives CDR1 MDHEN, CDR2 SYDVKM. The CDR3 length is 16 residues. V was pared by 7 bases and J by 5 bases, with 24 bases between.

The CDR3 loop reads CASSTDRVQPLVTEAFF. The CDR3 bases are TGTGCCAGTAGTACGGACAGGGTGCAGCCCCTAGTCACTGAAGCTTTCTTT. The chain has TRBV19 and TRBJ1-1, with 8 bases fitting TRBD1. The J segment lost 4 bases and the V segment lost 4 bases, leaving 14 bases of the junction unmatched. Germline CDR1 reads LNHDA; CDR2 reads SQIVND (reference sequence). This CDR3 region has 17 residues.

The rearrangement links TRBV13 to TRBJ2-5; the match to TRBD1 covers 8 bases. Germline V lookup: CDR1 PRHDT, CDR2 FYEKMQ (reference sequence). The V gene end was trimmed by 4 bases and the J gene end by 3 bases; junction bases not matched to a gene: 10. This CDR3 spans 16 amino acids. The CDR3 loop reads CASSSDQQGVEETQYF. CDR3 bases: TGTGCCAGCAGCTCGGATCAACAGGGGGTTGAAGAGACCCAGTACTTC.

The chain is built from TRBV7-2 and TRBJ2-7, with a possible D match to TRBD1 (6 bases). V gave up 5 bases and J gave up 4 bases, with 21 bases separating them. CDR3 size: 16 residues. CDR1 SGHTA and CDR2 FQGNSA come from the germline V gene. The CDR3 region has the DNA TGTGCCAGCAGCCGACCCCTCGCAGGGGCGCTGTACGAGCAGTACTTC. Amino acids: CASSRPLAGALYEQYF.

The chain couples TRBV4-3 to TRBJ2-1, with a weak D call TRBD2 (5 bases). Germline values: CDR1 LGHNA, CDR2 YSLEER. V lost 0 bases to trimming and J lost 6 bases, with 18 bases between them. The CDR3 is made up of 17 amino acids. The CDR3 loop is CASSQDSLAGPTNEQFF. CDR3 sequence (DNA): TGCGCCAGCAGCCAAGATAGTCTAGCCGGGCCGACCAATGAGCAGTTCTTC.

This sequence joins TRBV5-1 and TRBJ2-7, with TRBD1 matching 10 bases. Unmatched junction bases numbered 8, after V lost 4 bases and J lost 4 bases. Looked up from germline, CDR1 is SGHRS and CDR2 is YFSETQ. The CDR3 is made up of 15 amino acids. CDR3: CASSDPGTGEYEQYF. For the CDR3, the DNA is TGCGCCAGCAGCGACCCCGGGACAGGGGAGTACGAGCAGTACTTC.

This clone was recorded only once. V usage is TRBV4-3 and J usage is TRBJ2-7; perhaps TRBD2 as D (5 bases). V was cut by 11 bases and J by 2 bases, with 16 bases left in between. Germline CDR1 is LGHNA and CDR2 is YSLEER. There are 13 residues in the CDR3. CDR3 nucleotides: TGCGCCGCCGGGGTCCCTCTTGCCTACGAGCAGTACTTC. Protein: CAAGVPLAYEQYF.

The genes are TRBV13 and TRBJ1-4, with TRBD1 as a possible D gene (6 bases). CDR3 length: 16 residues. The V gene lost 5 bases and the J gene lost 6 bases, with 19 bases spanning the gap. CDR1 PRHDT and CDR2 FYEKMQ come from the germline V gene (reference sequence). The CDR3 DNA sequence: TGTGCCAGCAGCCCCTGGGGGGCCGGTCTGGATGAAAAACTGTTTTTT. Translated, it gives CASSPWGAGLDEKLFF.

V usage is TRBV5-4 and J usage is TRBJ2-7; a possible D gene is TRBD2 (5 bases). Germline V lookup: CDR1 SGHNT, CDR2 YYREEE (reference sequence). CDR3 size: 13 residues. Trimming shortened V by 3 bases and J by 7 bases, and 14 bases separated the two germline ends. CDR3: CASSSGNFGEQYF. CDR3 DNA: TGTGCCAGCAGCTCCGGGAACTTCGGGGAGCAGTACTTC.

V usage is TRBV11-2 and J usage is TRBJ1-3; D is ambiguous. Germline assignment: CDR1 SGHAT and CDR2 FQNNGV. The CDR3 length is 15 residues. V was pared by 3 bases and J by 2 bases, with 11 bases between. CDR3 amino acids: CASSLYMAAGNTIYF. The CDR3 DNA sequence: TGTGCCAGCAGCTTGTATATGGCTGCTGGAAACACCATATATTTT.

The J gene is TRBJ2-3, the V gene TRBV7-3; 9 nucleotides match TRBD2. Germline values: CDR1 SGHTA, CDR2 FQGTGA. Losses at the gene ends were 6 bases for V and 2 bases for J; bases not matched to a gene: 9. This CDR3 has 16 residues. CDR3 sequence (DNA): TGTGCCAGCAGACCTCCGGGACTAGCCCACACAGATACGCAGTATTTT. Amino acids: CASRPPGLAHTDTQYF.

This chain links TRBV4-3 with TRBJ1-2; 11 bases map to TRBD1. After removal of 4 bases from V and 2 bases from J, the junction contained 9 bases not matched to a gene. The germline V gene encodes CDR1 LGHNA and CDR2 YSLEER. The CDR3 is 17 residues long. This CDR3 is CASSPGSGQGGNYGYTF. The CDR3 coding sequence is TGCGCCAGCAGCCCAGGCTCGGGACAGGGGGGGAACTATGGCTACACCTTC.

The chain carries TRBV7-8 and TRBJ2-7; 13 nucleotides align to TRBD2. The ends lost 2 bases at V and 5 bases at J; junction bases unmatched: 6. Per germline, CDR1 SGHVS and CDR2 FQNEAQ. The CDR3 contains 16 residues. The CDR3 loop reads CASSLFGTSGVDEQYF. The CDR3 bases are TGTGCCAGCAGCTTATTCGGGACTAGCGGGGTGGACGAGCAGTACTTC.

This clone was counted a few times. This sequence joins TRBV6-5 and TRBJ2-2; D not certain. This CDR3 contains 13 residues. Looked up from germline, CDR1 is MNHEY and CDR2 is SVGAGI. V lost 0 bases and J lost 10, with 9 bases in between. The CDR3 is CASSYSNGKELFF. The DNA for the CDR3 is TGTGCCAGCAGTTACTCCAATGGCAAGGAGCTGTTTTTT.

The chain links TRBV6-5 to TRBJ1-2; D is ambiguous. Trimming removed 6 bases at V and 4 bases at J, with 12 bases between. The V gene's germline CDR1 is MNHEY and CDR2 SVGAGI. This CDR3 spans 13 amino acids. The CDR3 spells CASSRPGGYGYTF. The DNA of the CDR3 is TGTGCCAGCAGCCGACCAGGAGGCTATGGCTACACCTTC.

This clone is termed medium-sized. At the DNA level, this CDR3 is encoded by other sequences in the same sample as well. The rearrangement uses TRBV7-9 and TRBJ1-4; D ambiguous. Germline V gene sequence: CDR1 SEHNR, CDR2 FQNEAQ (reference sequence). The CDR3 runs 14 residues. V shed 1 base and J shed 8 bases, with 11 bases lying between them. CDR3 coding DNA: TGTGCCAGCAGCTTAGTGGGAGGTGGGGAAAAACTGTTTTTT. Protein sequence: CASSLVGGGEKLFF. The whole variable domain, filled in from reference TRBV7-9 and TRBJ1-4, reads DTGVSQNPRHKITKRGQNVTFRCDPISEHNRLYWYRQTLGQGPEFLTYFQNEAQLEKSRLLSDRFSAERPKGSFSTLEIQRTEQGDSAMYLCASSLVGGGEKLFFGSGTQLSVL.

This chain uses TRBV13 with TRBJ2-7, with D maybe TRBD1 (5 bases). This CDR3 is built from 13 residues. CDR1 PRHDT and CDR2 FYEKMQ come from the germline V gene (reference sequence). V was cut by 0 bases and J by 4 bases, with 7 bases left in between. CDR3 DNA sequence: TGTGCCAGCAGCTTAGGGGGGCAATACGAGCAGTACTTC. Translation: CASSLGGQYEQYF.

The V and J genes are TRBV4-1 and TRBJ1-4; tentative D call: TRBD1 (5 bases). V was pared by 5 bases and J by 2 bases, with 12 bases between. This CDR3 comprises 15 residues. Germline loops: CDR1 MGHRA, CDR2 YSYEKL. As DNA, the CDR3 is TGCGCCAGCAGCGGGAAGGGGAACACTAATGAAAAACTGTTTTTT. As protein: CASSGKGNTNEKLFF.